The 7 T cell receptor beta chains below were found in one sample sequenced in a study of T-cell memory formation after mild COVID-19 (dated by TCRdb to about 2021). The library relied on 5' RACE. TCRdb lists the instrument as Illumina NovaSeq 6000. Using fastp trimming at Q25 and MiXCR clonotype assembly, TCRdb reanalyzed the public sequencing data and kept in-frame beta chains. Records with the same CDR3 protein are collapsed into one entry carrying the most frequent genes and DNA. Within this sample are roughly 350,000 distinct CDR3 sequences, with roughly an eighth of them counted one time only. 20% to 25% of the sample is taken by the ten largest. Sample: PBMCs or a T cell subset sorted from them (not recorded which). The receptors stem from a young man who had mild COVID-19 (a few samples of this study predate the infection). The sample titles of this study are shuffled in the database, so cell type and time point are left out; the donor was told from shared clones.

In its sample, this clonotype was seen many times. The rearrangement joins TRBV24-1 to TRBJ2-2; D gene ambiguous. The V end was cut by 5 bases, the J end by 4 bases, with 13 bases between. This CDR3 spans 15 amino acids. The germline V gene has CDR1 KGHDR and CDR2 SFDVKD. The CDR3 is CATSGETYGTGELFF. CDR3 sequence (DNA): TGTGCCACCAGTGGAGAAACATACGGCACCGGGGAGCTGTTTTTT.

This clonotype turned up a few times. The gene calls are TRBV3-1 and TRBJ2-2; no definite D call. The CDR3 covers 14 residues. The V end lost 1 base, the J end lost 1 base, and 4 bases lay between the germline ends. The germline V gene encodes CDR1 LGHDT and CDR2 YNNKEL (reference sequence). The CDR3 DNA sequence: TGTGCCAGCAGCCAAGTTCTGAACACCGGGGAGCTGTTTTTT. Residues: CASSQVLNTGELFF. Variable domain in full (rest from reference TRBV3-1 and TRBJ2-2): DTAVSQTPKYLVTQMGNDKSIKCEQNLGHDTMYWYKQDSKKFLKIMFSYNNKELIINETVPNRFSPKSPDKAHLNLHINSLELGDSAVYFCASSQVLNTGELFFGEGSRLTVL.

The chain has TRBV6-2 or TRBV6-3 and TRBJ1-2; D perhaps matches TRBD1 (5 bases). Per the germline V gene, CDR1 is MNHEY and CDR2 is SVGEGT. Between the trimmed V and J ends, which lost 2 bases and 3 bases, there was a span of 22 bases. This CDR3 region has 18 residues. The CDR3 DNA follows: TGTGCCAGCAGTTACCTCGGACGTCCAGGGACTCCCCACTATGGCTACACCTTC. It specifies CASSYLGRPGTPHYGYTF.

The rearrangement uses TRBV6-2 or TRBV6-3 and TRBJ2-3; no clear D. The CDR3 spans 17 residues. Germline V lookup: CDR1 MNHEY, CDR2 SVGEGT. Trimming cost V 0 bases and J 4 bases, with 17 bases left between them. This CDR3 is CASSYSVTEPHPDTQYF. CDR3 sequence (DNA): TGTGCCAGCAGTTACTCCGTGACCGAACCTCATCCAGATACGCAGTATTTT.

In its sample, this clonotype was seen many times. The rearrangement joins TRBV4-3 to TRBJ2-2; 7 nucleotides line up with TRBD1. The J segment lost 9 bases and the V segment lost 4 bases, leaving 5 bases of the junction unmatched. CDR3 length: 13 amino acids. The germline CDR1 and CDR2 sequences are LGHNA and YSLEER. The CDR3 bases are TGCGCCAGCAGCCGACAGGGCAACCGGGAGCTGTTTTTT. Translation gives CASSRQGNRELFF.

The sample holds a few counts of this clonotype. The chain combines TRBV25-1 with TRBJ2-7, with 7 bases that match TRBD1. Germline CDR1 MGHDK, CDR2 SYGVNS. Germline trimming cut 8 bases from V and 3 bases from J; bases unmatched to any gene: 10. This CDR3 is built from 14 residues. CDR3 residues: CASSTGSAFYEQYF. The CDR3 DNA reads as TGTGCCAGCTCGACAGGGTCGGCGTTCTACGAGCAGTACTTC.

The chain has TRBV4-3 and TRBJ2-2; D not resolved. Trimming took off 0 bases at V and 4 bases at J, with 6 bases between the two ends. This CDR3 is 14 amino acids long. The germline V gene has CDR1 LGHNA and CDR2 YSLEER. The DNA of the CDR3 is TGCGCCAGCAGCCAAGAATGGGGCACCGGGGAGCTGTTTTTT. Its protein is CASSQEWGTGELFF.